The 29 T cell receptor beta chains reported below all come from one sample, sequenced in a study of T cell responses to AZD1222 COVID-19 vaccine. The table came from immunoSEQ multiplex PCR; TCRdb's copy has only in-frame clones and leaves some out. The repertoire holds 130,000 or so clones, with approximately 85% as singletons. This material consisted of peripheral blood, taken 28 days after the second dose of the MenACWY control vaccine. The receptors come from an adult who received the MenACWY meningococcal vaccine as a control.

The chain links TRBV5-4 to TRBJ1-2, with 7 bases lining up with TRBD1. This CDR3 spans 15 amino acids. Unmatched junction bases numbered 11, after V lost 4 bases and J lost 5 bases. Per the germline V gene, CDR1 is SGHNT and CDR2 is YYREEE (reference sequence). The CDR3 DNA is TGTGCCAGCAGCCTTGAACAGGGGCGTATGTATGGCTACACCTTC. It codes for CASSLEQGRMYGYTF.

This rearrangement joins TRBV12-3 or TRBV12-4 to TRBJ1-2; no clear D gene. V lost 4 bases and J 2 bases, leaving 8 bases between the germline ends. The CDR3 is 13 residues long. CDR3 DNA sequence: TGTGCCAGCAGTTCCGGGAGAAACTATGGCTACACCTTC. Encoded protein: CASSSGRNYGYTF.

This chain links TRBV9 with TRBJ2-3; TRBD1 is a possible D gene (5 bases). The germline V gene has CDR1 SGDLS and CDR2 YYNGEE. V dropped 2 bases and J dropped 6 bases, with 10 bases sitting between them. This CDR3 spans 13 amino acids. The CDR3: CASSVRTPDTQYF. CDR3 in DNA: TGTGCCAGCAGCGTCAGGACACCGGATACGCAGTATTTT.

V gene TRBV5-1 combines with J gene TRBJ1-2, with TRBD1 matching 8 bases. Germline CDR1 and CDR2: SGHRS and YFSETQ. CDR3 length equals 13 residues. V shed 5 bases, J shed 3 bases, and the junction held 3 bases outside the gene matches. The CDR3 sequence is CASRGQVDYGYTF. The CDR3 DNA reads as TGCGCCAGCAGGGGACAGGTTGACTATGGCTACACCTTC.

This CDR3 reads CASSFRGDPSTDTQYF. CDR3 coding DNA: TGTGCCAGCAGCTTCAGGGGTGACCCTAGCACAGATACGCAGTATTTT. The rearrangement joins TRBV5-5 to TRBJ2-3, with TRBD1 as a possible D gene (6 bases). V lost 2 bases to trimming and J lost 0 bases, with 13 bases between them. The CDR3 is made up of 16 amino acids. Germline loops: CDR1 SGHKS, CDR2 YYEKEE (reference sequence).

This rearrangement joins TRBV7-8 to TRBJ2-7, with D uncertain. Looked up from germline, CDR1 is SGHVS and CDR2 is FQNEAQ. This CDR3 is 14 amino acids long. Trimming took 0 bases from V and 5 from J, leaving 11 bases between them. The CDR3 DNA is TGTGCCAGCAGCTTAGCAGGACCGGTTAACGAGCAGTACGTC. Protein: CASSLAGPVNEQYV.

The CDR3 coding sequence is TGTGCCAGCAGGGAATTTATGAACACTGAAGCTTTCTTT. It is translated as CASREFMNTEAFF. The V call is TRBV6-6, the J call TRBJ1-1, with D uncertain. The length of the CDR3 is 13 residues. The germline V gene encodes CDR1 MNHNY and CDR2 SVGAGI (reference sequence). V gave up 6 bases and J gave up 0 bases, with 8 bases separating them.

This clone came up a few times. J is TRBJ1-2 and V is TRBV24-1; tentative D call: TRBD1 (5 bases). V was trimmed by 3 bases and J by 7 bases, leaving 11 bases between them. The germline V gene has CDR1 KGHDR and CDR2 SFDVKD. The CDR3 covers 13 residues. CDR3 sequence (DNA): TGTGCCACCAGTGATCCCCCTGGGGGTGGCTACACCTTC. Translated: CATSDPPGGGYTF.

The count of this clone is one. The gene calls are TRBV2 and TRBJ2-2, with D possibly being TRBD1 or TRBD2 (5 bases each). Per germline, CDR1 SNHLY and CDR2 FYNNEI. V was clipped by 3 bases and J by 4 bases, with 9 bases between them. The CDR3 sequence is 14 residues long. The CDR3 coding sequence is TGTGCCAGCAGTGAGGGACGGAGCACCGGGGAGCTGTTTTTT. It encodes CASSEGRSTGELFF.

This rearrangement joins TRBV5-4 to TRBJ1-4; D possibly corresponds to TRBD1 (5 bases). In germline, CDR1 is SGHNT, CDR2 YYREEE (reference sequence). Deletions cut 0 bases from V and 0 bases from J, with 9 bases between. The CDR3 totals 16 residues. This chain's CDR3 is CASSLGQGATNEKLFF. CDR3 bases: TGTGCCAGCAGCTTGGGGCAGGGCGCAACTAATGAAAAACTGTTTTTT. The full variable domain, its missing parts supplied by reference TRBV5-4 and TRBJ1-4, is ETGVTQSPTHLIKTRGQQVTLRCSSQSGHNTVSWYQQALGQGPQFIFQYYREEENGRGNFPPRFSGLQFPNYSSELNVNALELDDSALYLCASSLGQGATNEKLFFGSGTQLSVL.

The chain has TRBV18 and TRBJ1-3, with D unclear. V was trimmed by 2 bases and J by 0 bases, leaving 14 bases between them. This CDR3 is 17 amino acids long. Per germline, CDR1 KGHSH and CDR2 LQKENI. For the CDR3, the DNA is TGTGCCAGCTCACCATACATGGCTATAAGCTCTGGAAACACCATATATTTT. It codes for CASSPYMAISSGNTIYF.

V is TRBV11-3 and J is TRBJ2-3; the D is unclear. Trimming left V 3 bases short and J 2 bases short, with 21 bases between. The CDR3 has 18 residues. Germline CDR1 SGHNT, CDR2 YENEEA. The CDR3 region has the DNA TGTGCCAGCAGCTTTTACAAAACTCTCATCAAGGTCACAGATACGCAGTATTTT. Its protein product is CASSFYKTLIKVTDTQYF. The variable domain in full, with the rest retrieved from reference TRBV11-3 and TRBJ2-3, is EAGVVQSPRYKIIEKKQPVAFWCNPISGHNTLYWYLQNLGQGPELLIRYENEEAVDDSQLPKDRFSAERLKGVDSTLKIQPAELGDSAVYLCASSFYKTLIKVTDTQYFGPGTRLTVL.

This clone was counted a few times. The chain carries TRBV28 and TRBJ1-2, with a tentative D call TRBD1 (6 bases). The CDR3 runs 12 residues. In germline, CDR1 is MDHEN, CDR2 SYDVKM. Trimming left V 10 bases short and J 6 bases short, with 15 bases between. The CDR3 bases are TGTGCCACCACAGGGATTAGCCATGGCTACACCTTC. Its translation: CATTGISHGYTF.

J is TRBJ2-1 and V is TRBV18, with 12 bases identical to TRBD2. This CDR3 has 15 amino acids. The V gene end was trimmed by 5 bases and the J gene end by 4 bases; junction bases not matched to a gene: 3. Germline V lookup: CDR1 KGHSH, CDR2 LQKENI. The CDR3 is CASSALAGGYNEQFF. The CDR3 DNA follows: TGTGCCAGCTCAGCTCTAGCGGGAGGGTACAATGAGCAGTTCTTC.

This rearrangement joins TRBV15 to TRBJ2-6; possibly TRBD1 for D (6 bases). The germline CDR1 and CDR2 sequences are LNHNV and YYDKDF (reference sequence). CDR3 size: 17 residues. With 5 bases removed from V and 0 bases from J, the gap between germline ends came to 14 bases. The CDR3 region has the DNA TGTGCCACCAGCGGAGGACAGCCTTACTCTGGGGCCAACGTCCTGACTTTC. Its protein product is CATSGGQPYSGANVLTF.

V and J are TRBV5-4 and TRBJ1-2; 9 bases are a match to TRBD1. Germline V gene sequence: CDR1 SGHNT, CDR2 YYREEE (reference sequence). The V gene end was trimmed by 2 bases and the J gene end by 7 bases; junction bases not matched to a gene: 6. This CDR3 region has 14 residues. CDR3 DNA sequence: TGTGCCAGCAGCTTCCGGGACAGGGCCCTTGGCTACACCTTC. It specifies CASSFRDRALGYTF.

This chain joins TRBV5-4 and TRBJ2-4; D possibly corresponds to TRBD1 (6 bases). V lost 5 bases to trimming and J lost 0 bases, with 15 bases between them. Germline CDR1 is SGHNT and CDR2 is YYREEE (reference sequence). The CDR3 runs to 16 residues. The CDR3 nucleotides are TGTGCCAGCAGGCCGGCGACAGGCTTAGCCAAAAACATTCAGTACTTC. Its protein is CASRPATGLAKNIQYF.

The DNA of the CDR3 is TGTGCCAGCAGTGAAGGGCCCCGAGGAGATACGCAGTATTTT. Protein product: CASSEGPRGDTQYF. J is TRBJ2-3 and V is TRBV27; D is uncertain. V shed 5 bases and J shed 5 bases, with 14 bases lying between them. The CDR3 loop spans 14 amino acids. From germline, CDR1 is MNHEY and CDR2 SMNVEV (reference sequence).

The rearrangement joins TRBV20-1 to TRBJ1-1; D gene ambiguous. The V gene lost 4 bases and the J gene lost 6 bases, with 9 bases spanning the gap. Germline loops: CDR1 DFQATT, CDR2 SNEGSKA (reference sequence). This CDR3 contains 11 residues. CDR3 residues: CSATRLPEAFF. CDR3 DNA sequence: TGCAGTGCTACGAGGCTACCTGAAGCTTTCTTT.

This sequence joins TRBV7-2 and TRBJ2-2; no clear D. V was pared by 0 bases and J by 8 bases, with 10 bases between. The length of the CDR3 is 14 residues. The germline CDR1 and CDR2 sequences are SGHTA and FQGNSA. The CDR3 loop reads CASSLAGNPGELFF. Here the CDR3 DNA reads TGTGCCAGCAGCTTAGCGGGGAATCCTGGGGAGCTGTTTTTT.

The chain links TRBV5-1 to TRBJ2-1; D perhaps matches TRBD1 (6 bases). CDR1 and CDR2 (germline): SGHRS, YFSETQ. V shed 1 base and J shed 1 base, with 9 bases lying between them. The CDR3 has 15 amino acids. The CDR3 sequence: CASSLRQVSYNEQFF. CDR3 nucleotides: TGCGCCAGCAGCTTGAGACAGGTATCCTACAATGAGCAGTTCTTC.

This clone showed up just once. This sequence joins TRBV24-1 and TRBJ1-5, with TRBD1 identical over 7 bases. The V gene end was trimmed by 5 bases and the J gene end by 7 bases; junction bases not matched to a gene: 4. This CDR3 region has 13 residues. The germline CDR1 and CDR2 sequences are KGHDR and SFDVKD. This CDR3 reads CATSAGGWQPQHF. The DNA of the CDR3 is TGTGCCACCAGTGCAGGGGGGTGGCAGCCCCAGCATTTT.

J is TRBJ1-2 and V is TRBV7-2; 7 bases match TRBD1. This CDR3 is 14 amino acids long. The J segment lost 8 bases and the V segment lost 2 bases, leaving 8 bases of the junction unmatched. Germline assignment: CDR1 SGHTA and CDR2 FQGNSA. The CDR3 bases are TGTGCCAGCAGCTTAAGGGACAGTCCTCAGGGCTACACCTTC. It codes for CASSLRDSPQGYTF.

This clone was detected once. This sequence joins TRBV19 and TRBJ1-2; 7 bases align to TRBD1. Per the germline V gene, CDR1 is LNHDA and CDR2 is SQIVND (reference sequence). The V and J ends lost 6 bases and 7 bases, in that order; junction bases with no gene match: 11. The CDR3 length is 14 residues. CDR3 protein: CASSRQGFLSGYTF. In DNA, the CDR3 is TGTGCCAGTAGCAGACAGGGCTTTCTCTCTGGCTACACCTTC.

This clone was seen more than once but under ten times. This chain links TRBV19 with TRBJ1-2, with D uncertain. Germline V CDR1 and CDR2: LNHDA, SQIVND (reference sequence). The CDR3 is made up of 12 amino acids. Trimming took off 6 bases at V and 8 bases at J, with 13 bases between the two ends. In DNA, the CDR3 is TGTGCCAGTAGAAAGCCAAGTGGGGGCTACACCTTC. Translating gives CASRKPSGGYTF.

This clone was picked up a small number of times. This chain joins TRBV2 and TRBJ1-1; possibly TRBD1 for D (5 bases). Per germline, CDR1 SNHLY and CDR2 FYNNEI. The CDR3 totals 11 residues. V lost 8 bases to trimming and J lost 7 bases, with 11 bases between them. The DNA of the CDR3 is TGTGCCAGCGGAAGAACAGGTGAAGCTTTCTTT. The encoded protein is CASGRTGEAFF.

This rearrangement joins TRBV18 to TRBJ1-6, with TRBD1 matching over 10 bases. Germline lookup yields CDR1 KGHSH and CDR2 LQKENI. Germline trimming cut 2 bases from V and 10 bases from J; bases unmatched to any gene: 5. The CDR3 extends over 15 amino acids. The CDR3 region has the DNA TGTGCCAGCTCACCAGAAAGGACAGGGGGATCACCCCTCCACTTT. This codes for CASSPERTGGSPLHF.

The V and J genes are TRBV19 and TRBJ1-5, with TRBD1 as a possible D gene (5 bases). The germline CDR1 and CDR2 sequences are LNHDA and SQIVND (reference sequence). The CDR3 covers 16 residues. The V end lost 3 bases, the J end lost 0 bases, and 12 bases lay between the germline ends. CDR3 coding DNA: TGTGCCAGTAGTATCAGGGACGGGTATAGCAATCAGCCCCAGCATTTT. Translating it yields CASSIRDGYSNQPQHF.

This rearrangement joins TRBV28 to TRBJ1-2; D is possibly TRBD1 (5 bases). Germline CDR1 is MDHEN and CDR2 is SYDVKM. Trimming cost V 9 bases and J 7 bases, with 12 bases left between them. The CDR3 extends over 11 amino acids. CDR3: CASFIGVGYTF. In DNA, the CDR3 is TGTGCCAGTTTTATAGGGGTTGGCTACACCTTC.